This passage covers 30 T cell receptor beta chains from one sample sequenced in a study of spatial heterogeneity in lung cancer. Study-wide results and caveats: Intratumoral expanded alpha and beta TCR counts were found to track tumor mutation counts.

Described time point: sample taken at primary tumor resection. In TCRdb, the 5' RACE reads were re-called with MiXCR into one record per CDR3 protein. The table shows some 5,100 distinct CDR3 sequences, with around 6.7% occurring only once. Their recognized antigens are unknown. The specimen comprised lung tumor tissue, sampled at surgery. These receptors all stem from a male donor with early-stage non-small cell lung cancer.

The J gene is TRBJ2-7, the V gene TRBV28; TRBD2 aligns across 7 bases. Per the germline V gene, CDR1 is MDHEN and CDR2 is SYDVKM. Losses at the gene ends were 3 bases for V and 4 bases for J; bases not matched to a gene: 6. This CDR3 has 14 residues. CDR3 nucleotide sequence: TGTGCCAGCAGTTTCTACGGGAGGTCATACGAGCAGTACTTC. It translates to CASSFYGRSYEQYF.

This clonotype was found many times. V is TRBV20-1 and J is TRBJ1-6; D perhaps matches TRBD1 (5 bases). Germline V gene sequence: CDR1 DFQATT, CDR2 SNEGSKA (reference sequence). The ends were cut back, 5 bases at V and 8 bases at J, with 16 bases in the middle. This CDR3 has 14 amino acids. The CDR3 DNA reads TGCAGTGCTCCTTCTCGGGGGTCGGATTCACCCCTCCACTTT. Its protein product is CSAPSRGSDSPLHF.

This chain connects TRBV3-1 to TRBJ2-7; the D gene is possibly TRBD1 (6 bases). Between the trimmed V and J ends, which lost 4 bases and 1 base, there was a span of 8 bases. The CDR3 loop spans 13 amino acids. CDR1 and CDR2 from the germline V gene are LGHDT and YNNKEL (reference sequence). The CDR3 region has the DNA TGTGCCAGCAGCCCGAGGGGGTCCTACGAGCAGTACTTC. Translated: CASSPRGSYEQYF.

Of note for this clonotype: Possible read error: a much larger clone is one base away. The V gene is TRBV30, the J gene TRBJ2-7; D possibly matches TRBD1 or TRBD2 (5 bases each). Germline V gene sequence: CDR1 GTSNPN, CDR2 SVGIG (reference sequence). The CDR3 extends over 13 amino acids. The CDR3 nucleotides read TGTGTCTGTGCCGAGGGGTCAACCTACGAGCAGTACTTC. It specifies CVCAEGSTYEQYF.

This clonotype is categorized as medium-sized. This chain links TRBV6-6 with TRBJ2-3; 14 bases agree with TRBD2. This CDR3 has 17 residues. CDR1 and CDR2 (germline): MNHNY, SVGAGI (reference sequence). The V segment lost 2 bases and the J segment 2 bases; nucleotides outside the gene matches: 3. The CDR3 is CASSYPGLAGDTDTQYF. The CDR3 DNA follows: TGTGCCAGCAGTTACCCGGGACTAGCGGGGGACACAGATACGCAGTATTTT.

The gene calls are TRBV4-2 and TRBJ2-7; possibly TRBD1 for D (7 bases). CDR1 and CDR2 from the germline V gene are LGHNA and YNFKEQ. The CDR3 sequence is 17 residues long. The V and J ends lost 1 base and 3 bases respectively, with 19 bases between them. The CDR3 loop reads CASSQGETGLDYYEQYF. The CDR3 nucleotides read TGTGCCAGCAGCCAAGGTGAGACAGGGCTGGACTACTACGAGCAGTACTTC.

This clonotype was counted at least ten times. This chain uses TRBV28 with TRBJ2-7, with 9 bases lining up with TRBD1. Germline V gene data show CDR1 as MDHEN and CDR2 as SYDVKM. V shed 6 bases and J 4 bases; nucleotides not matched to a gene: 10. The CDR3 spans 15 residues. The CDR3 sequence: CASSTWGQGLYEQYF. The CDR3 DNA follows: TGTGCCAGCAGCACGTGGGGACAGGGACTTTACGAGCAGTACTTC.

The table lists this clonotype with many counts. This chain joins TRBV6-1 and TRBJ1-2; TRBD1 matches 9 bases. Germline V CDR1 and CDR2: MNHNS, SASEGT. Losses at the gene ends were 2 bases for V and 5 bases for J; bases not matched to a gene: 9. This CDR3 is 16 amino acids long. Written as DNA, the CDR3 is TGTGCCAGCAGTGAATTCCGGGGACAGGGAGGATATGGCTACACCTTC. Translation: CASSEFRGQGGYGYTF.

By share, this clonotype counts as medium-sized. This chain connects TRBV29-1 to TRBJ1-1; possibly TRBD1 for D (6 bases). This CDR3 has 14 amino acids. V was clipped by 7 bases and J by 2 bases, with 17 bases between them. CDR1 is SQVTM and CDR2 is ANQGSEA in the germline V gene. CDR3 coding DNA: TGCAGCGCCCTGATGAGGGGGTCTAACACTGAAGCTTTCTTT. Amino acid sequence: CSALMRGSNTEAFF.

In its sample, this clonotype was seen many times. The V call is TRBV20-1, the J call TRBJ2-5, with D maybe TRBD2 (7 bases). The germline V gene has CDR1 DFQATT and CDR2 SNEGSKA (reference sequence). This CDR3 contains 15 residues. Trimming shortened V by 3 bases and J by 11 bases, and 25 bases separated the two germline ends. CDR3 nucleotide sequence: TGCAGTGCTAGGTCCCTCGGGGGGCGGCGTCAGGGACAGTACTTC. This sequence encodes CSARSLGGRRQGQYF.

The sample holds many counts of this clonotype. This CDR3 reads CASSLSRPYNEQFF. The CDR3 bases are TGTGCCAGCAGTTTATCCCGTCCCTACAATGAGCAGTTCTTC. The chain is built from TRBV12-3 or TRBV12-4 and TRBJ2-1, with unresolved D. The CDR3 contains 14 residues. Trimming removed 2 bases at V and 2 bases at J, with 7 bases between.

This clonotype appeared many times. The rearrangement uses TRBV7-8 and TRBJ2-2; perhaps TRBD2 as D (5 bases). Deletions cut 8 bases from V and 4 bases from J, with 5 bases between. The CDR3 covers 11 residues. Germline V CDR1 and CDR2: SGHVS, FQNEAQ. The CDR3 loop reads CASEGTGELFF. DNA for the CDR3: TGTGCCAGCGAGGGCACCGGGGAGCTGTTTTTT.

This clonotype has just one count. A much larger clonotype is one base distant, so this may be a read error. The rearrangement links TRBV7-2 to TRBJ2-3; the match to TRBD1 covers 9 bases. The CDR3 consists of 14 residues. Germline CDR1 and CDR2: SGHTA and FQGNSA. The V segment lost 6 bases and the J segment 2 bases; nucleotides outside the gene matches: 3. The CDR3, as DNA: TGTGCCAGCAGGGGACAGGGACCCACAGATACGCAGTATTTT. As protein: CASRGQGPTDTQYF.

This clonotype was observed many times. The V call is TRBV6-2 or TRBV6-3, the J call TRBJ1-5; no reliable D call. The CDR3 runs to 14 residues. Trimming took off 0 bases at V and 5 bases at J, with 8 bases between the two ends. Germline CDR1 is MNHEY and CDR2 is SVGEGT. This CDR3 reads CASSYSLRYQPQHF. In nucleotides, the CDR3 is TGTGCCAGCAGTTACTCACTCAGATATCAGCCCCAGCATTTT.

This clonotype has a count of ten or more. This sequence joins TRBV5-6 and TRBJ2-1, with 7 nucleotides matching TRBD2. With 3 bases clipped from V and 4 bases from J, the junction kept 10 bases outside the gene matches. Germline V lookup: CDR1 SGHDT, CDR2 YYEEEE. The CDR3 spans 16 residues. This chain's CDR3 is CASSSFKRDAYNEQFF. In nucleotides, the CDR3 is TGTGCCAGCAGCTCCTTTAAGCGGGATGCTTACAATGAGCAGTTCTTC.

This clonotype was seen a few times. Here the CDR3 reads CASSLSKRASSYNEQFF. The CDR3 coding sequence is TGTGCCAGCAGTTTGTCAAAGCGGGCGAGCTCCTACAATGAGCAGTTCTTC. The rearrangement uses TRBV12-3 or TRBV12-4 and TRBJ2-1, with D maybe TRBD2 (6 bases). V was shortened by 3 bases and J by 0 bases, with 15 bases between the two germline ends. The CDR3 covers 17 residues.

A few counts support this clonotype. The chain couples TRBV7-9 to TRBJ1-5; a possible D gene is TRBD1 (5 bases). Per germline, CDR1 SEHNR and CDR2 FQNEAQ (reference sequence). Trimming left V 4 bases short and J 3 bases short, with 13 bases between. This CDR3 contains 15 residues. The CDR3 coding sequence is TGTGCCAGCAGCTGGGGAGGGGAGGACAATCAGCCCCAGCATTTT. It encodes CASSWGGEDNQPQHF.

This clonotype has at least ten counts. This chain connects TRBV20-1 to TRBJ1-3; 9 bases align to TRBD1. The CDR3 has 15 residues. Germline lookup yields CDR1 DFQATT and CDR2 SNEGSKA (reference sequence). V gave up 2 bases and J gave up 6 bases; unmatched junction bases: 8. The CDR3 loop is CSARPRGQGANTIYF. Written as DNA, the CDR3 is TGCAGTGCTAGACCCCGGGGACAGGGAGCAAACACCATATATTTT.

This clonotype was counted at least ten times. The chain links TRBV11-2 to TRBJ2-1; tentatively, D is TRBD2 (5 bases). CDR1 and CDR2 from the germline V gene are SGHAT and FQNNGV. The CDR3 extends over 14 amino acids. The V and J ends lost 2 bases and 10 bases respectively, with 15 bases between them. The DNA of the CDR3 is TGTGCCAGCAGCTTACCGGATGGCGCGGGCGAGCAGTTCTTC. Protein sequence: CASSLPDGAGEQFF.

The chain employs TRBV6-1 and TRBJ1-5; D is undetermined. V was cut by 1 base and J by 6 bases, with 4 bases left in between. Germline CDR1 MNHNS, CDR2 SASEGT. The CDR3 covers 12 residues. CDR3 loop: CASSEVGQPQHF. For the CDR3, the DNA is TGTGCCAGCAGTGAAGTAGGTCAGCCCCAGCATTTT.

This clonotype is categorized as medium-sized. The chain combines TRBV30 with TRBJ1-5; 8 nucleotides match TRBD1. The junction had 8 bases not matched to a gene; V was cut back by 4 bases and J by 0 bases. Germline V CDR1 and CDR2: GTSNPN, SVGIG (reference sequence). The CDR3 length is 16 residues. Here the CDR3 reads CAWNGQGLYSNQPQHF. The CDR3, as DNA: TGTGCCTGGAATGGACAGGGCCTTTATAGCAATCAGCCCCAGCATTTT.

This chain connects TRBV9 to TRBJ2-7, with 8 bases matching TRBD2. From germline, CDR1 is SGDLS and CDR2 YYNGEE. The CDR3 has 13 amino acids. V lost 3 bases and J lost 10; bases outside the gene matches: 9. CDR3 loop: CASSDGRGGFQYF. The CDR3 region has the DNA TGTGCCAGCAGCGACGGCCGGGGGGGCTTTCAGTACTTC.

The table lists this clonotype with many counts. The rearrangement joins TRBV9 to TRBJ1-3; the D is unclear. V shed 4 bases and J shed 2 bases, with 13 bases lying between them. CDR3 length equals 15 residues. CDR1 is SGDLS and CDR2 is YYNGEE in the germline V gene. The CDR3 loop reads CASSTDTDPGNTIYF. The CDR3 DNA sequence: TGTGCCAGCAGCACCGACACCGACCCTGGAAACACCATATATTTT.

This clonotype was seen only a few times. The chain uses TRBV5-1 and TRBJ2-3; D not certain. This CDR3 has 14 residues. Trimming shortened V by 1 base and J by 6 bases, and 12 bases separated the two germline ends. From germline, CDR1 is SGHRS and CDR2 YFSETQ. The CDR3 sequence is CASSLTGMGDTQYF. CDR3 in DNA: TGCGCCAGCAGCTTGACTGGGATGGGGGATACGCAGTATTTT.

This clonotype showed up many times. The chain has TRBV2 and TRBJ2-7, with 9 bases identical to TRBD1. The CDR3 is 15 residues long. Looked up from germline, CDR1 is SNHLY and CDR2 is FYNNEI. V lost 4 bases and J lost 6; bases outside the gene matches: 10. CDR3 sequence: CASSGLGQGGSEQYF. The DNA for the CDR3 is TGTGCCAGCAGTGGACTGGGACAGGGTGGCTCCGAGCAGTACTTC.

The chain combines TRBV7-2 with TRBJ2-1; D is perhaps TRBD1 or TRBD2 (5 bases each). Germline assignment: CDR1 SGHTA and CDR2 FQGNSA. V lost 2 bases and J 3 bases, leaving 8 bases between the germline ends. CDR3 length: 14 amino acids. The CDR3 nucleotides read TGTGCCAGCAGCTTACTGGGGGACTACAATGAGCAGTTCTTC. Protein product: CASSLLGDYNEQFF.

This clonotype was seen a few times. The chain recombines TRBV7-9 with TRBJ2-3, with D possibly TRBD1 on 7 matching bases. Between the trimmed V and J ends, which lost 7 bases and 2 bases, there was a span of 13 bases. The CDR3 consists of 14 residues. Looked up from germline, CDR1 is SEHNR and CDR2 is FQNEAQ (reference sequence). The CDR3 DNA sequence: TGTGCCAGCAATCCAGGGGGGAACACAGATACGCAGTATTTT. This sequence encodes CASNPGGNTDTQYF.

On this clonotype: A much larger clone lies one base from this, so it may be a read error. V is TRBV6-2 or TRBV6-3 and J is TRBJ2-1, with TRBD1 matching 7 bases. The CDR3 consists of 16 residues. The germline gives CDR1 MNHEY, CDR2 SVGEGT. The CDR3 spells CASSYSDRSSCNEQFF. Here the CDR3 DNA reads TGTGCCAGCAGTTACTCGGACAGGAGCTCCTGCAATGAGCAGTTCTTC.

This clonotype was seen more than once but under ten times. The chain combines TRBV20-1 with TRBJ1-1, with TRBD1 as a possible D gene (5 bases). The CDR3 extends over 16 amino acids. CDR1 is DFQATT, CDR2 SNEGSKA, per germline (reference sequence). Between the trimmed V and J ends, which lost 3 bases and 1 base, there was a span of 18 bases. DNA of the CDR3: TGCAGTGCTAGGGCCGGGACTTCCTCGGGGAACACTGAAGCTTTCTTT. Amino acids: CSARAGTSSGNTEAFF.

Within the sample, this clonotype is medium-sized. The V call is TRBV10-3, the J call TRBJ2-3; D gene uncertain. The germline V and J ends were trimmed by 0 bases and 3 bases, with 4 bases remaining between them. The CDR3 loop spans 13 amino acids. Germline CDR1 reads ENHRY; CDR2 reads SYGVKD. In DNA form, the CDR3 reads TGTGCCATCAGTGAGTCTAGAACAGATACGCAGTATTTT. Protein sequence: CAISESRTDTQYF.